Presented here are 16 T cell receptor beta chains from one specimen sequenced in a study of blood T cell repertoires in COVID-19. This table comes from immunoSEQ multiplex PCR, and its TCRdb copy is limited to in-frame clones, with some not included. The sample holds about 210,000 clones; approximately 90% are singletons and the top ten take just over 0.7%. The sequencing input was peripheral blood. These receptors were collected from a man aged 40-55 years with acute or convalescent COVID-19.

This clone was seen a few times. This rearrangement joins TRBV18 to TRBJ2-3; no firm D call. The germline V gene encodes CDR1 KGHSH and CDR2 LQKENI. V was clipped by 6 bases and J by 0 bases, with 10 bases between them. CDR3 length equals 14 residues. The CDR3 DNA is TGTGCCAGCTCGGCCAACCCTAGCACAGATACGCAGTATTTT. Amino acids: CASSANPSTDTQYF.

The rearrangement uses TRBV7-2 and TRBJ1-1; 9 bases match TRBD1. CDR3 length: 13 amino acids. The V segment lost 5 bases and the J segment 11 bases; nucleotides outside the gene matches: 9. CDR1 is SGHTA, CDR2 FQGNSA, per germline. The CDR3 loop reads CASSISGQGGAFF. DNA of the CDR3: TGTGCCAGCAGCATCTCGGGACAGGGTGGGGCTTTCTTT.

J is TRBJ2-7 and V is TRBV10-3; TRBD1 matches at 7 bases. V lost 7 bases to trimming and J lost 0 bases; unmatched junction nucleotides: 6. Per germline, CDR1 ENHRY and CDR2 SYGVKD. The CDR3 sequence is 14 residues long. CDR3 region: CAITADRNSYEQYF. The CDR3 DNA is TGTGCCATCACTGCGGACAGGAACTCCTACGAGCAGTACTTC.

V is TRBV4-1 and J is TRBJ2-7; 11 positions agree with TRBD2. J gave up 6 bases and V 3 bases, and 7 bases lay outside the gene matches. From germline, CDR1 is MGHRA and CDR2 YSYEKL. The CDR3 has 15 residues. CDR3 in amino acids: CASSHLAGGPGEQYF. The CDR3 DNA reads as TGCGCCAGCAGCCACTTAGCGGGGGGGCCGGGCGAGCAGTACTTC.

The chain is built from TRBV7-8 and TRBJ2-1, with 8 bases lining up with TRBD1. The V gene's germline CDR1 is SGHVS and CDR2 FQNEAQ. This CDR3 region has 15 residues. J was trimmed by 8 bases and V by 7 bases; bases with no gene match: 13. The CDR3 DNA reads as TGTGCCAGCACCTCACTGGACAGGGAGCCGGATGAGCAGTTCTTC. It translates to CASTSLDREPDEQFF.

This chain's CDR3 is CASSLGQGIREGYNEQFF. DNA of the CDR3: TGTGCCAGCAGCCTTGGACAGGGGATACGGGAAGGCTACAATGAGCAGTTCTTC. This chain joins TRBV4-2 and TRBJ2-1; 9 bases map to TRBD1. The germline V gene encodes CDR1 LGHNA and CDR2 YNFKEQ. Trimming at V came to 4 bases and at J to 3 bases, leaving 13 bases not matched to a gene. The CDR3 is 18 amino acids.

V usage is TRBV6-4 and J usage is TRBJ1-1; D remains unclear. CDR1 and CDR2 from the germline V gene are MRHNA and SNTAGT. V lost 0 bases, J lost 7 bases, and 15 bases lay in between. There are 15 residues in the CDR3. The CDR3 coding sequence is TGTGCCAGCAGTGACTCGAGTCAAGGGAGCAGTGAAGCTTTCTTT. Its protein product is CASSDSSQGSSEAFF.

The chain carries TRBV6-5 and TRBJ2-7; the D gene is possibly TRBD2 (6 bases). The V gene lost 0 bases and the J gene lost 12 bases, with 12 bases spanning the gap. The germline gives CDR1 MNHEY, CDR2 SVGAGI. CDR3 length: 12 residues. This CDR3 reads CASSYSYGEVYF. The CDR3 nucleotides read TGTGCCAGCAGTTACTCCTACGGGGAGGTGTACTTC.

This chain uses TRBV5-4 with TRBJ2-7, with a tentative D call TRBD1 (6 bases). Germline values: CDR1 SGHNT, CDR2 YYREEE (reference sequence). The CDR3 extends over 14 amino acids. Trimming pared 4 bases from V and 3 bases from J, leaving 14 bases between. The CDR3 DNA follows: TGTGCCAGCAGCCCGATGGCAGGGGTCTACGAGCAGTACTTC. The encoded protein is CASSPMAGVYEQYF.

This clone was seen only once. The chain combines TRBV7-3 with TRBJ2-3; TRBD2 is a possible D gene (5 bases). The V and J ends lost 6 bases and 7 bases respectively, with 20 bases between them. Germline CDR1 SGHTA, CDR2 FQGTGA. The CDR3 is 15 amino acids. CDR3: CASSSSSASRNTQYF. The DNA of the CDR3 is TGTGCCAGCAGTTCCAGTAGCGCGAGCCGAAATACGCAGTATTTT.

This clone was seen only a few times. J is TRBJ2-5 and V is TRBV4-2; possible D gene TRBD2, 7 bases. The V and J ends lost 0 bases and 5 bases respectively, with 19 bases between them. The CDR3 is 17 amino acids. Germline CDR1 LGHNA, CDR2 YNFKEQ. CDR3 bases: TGTGCCAGCAGCCAAGATATAGCCCGGGGGGCCTTGGAGACCCAGTACTTC. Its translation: CASSQDIARGALETQYF.

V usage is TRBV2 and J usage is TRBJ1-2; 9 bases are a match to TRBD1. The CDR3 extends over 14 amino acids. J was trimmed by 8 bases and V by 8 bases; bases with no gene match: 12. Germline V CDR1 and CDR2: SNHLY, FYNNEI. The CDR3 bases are TGTGCCAGCGATTCCGGGGACAGGGTGTACGGCTACACCTTC. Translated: CASDSGDRVYGYTF.

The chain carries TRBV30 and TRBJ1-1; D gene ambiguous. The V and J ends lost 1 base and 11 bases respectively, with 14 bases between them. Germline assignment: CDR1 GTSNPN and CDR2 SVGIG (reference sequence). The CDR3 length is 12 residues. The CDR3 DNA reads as TGTGCCTGGAGTGCTCCTCTCGGCGGGGCTTTCTTT. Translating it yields CAWSAPLGGAFF.

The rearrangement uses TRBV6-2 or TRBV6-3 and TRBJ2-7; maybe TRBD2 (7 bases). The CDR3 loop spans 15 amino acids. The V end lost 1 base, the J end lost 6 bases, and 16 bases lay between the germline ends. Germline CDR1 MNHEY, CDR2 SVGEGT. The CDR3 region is CASSYFNRGAGEQYF. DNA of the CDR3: TGTGCCAGCAGTTACTTTAACCGGGGGGCAGGCGAGCAGTACTTC.

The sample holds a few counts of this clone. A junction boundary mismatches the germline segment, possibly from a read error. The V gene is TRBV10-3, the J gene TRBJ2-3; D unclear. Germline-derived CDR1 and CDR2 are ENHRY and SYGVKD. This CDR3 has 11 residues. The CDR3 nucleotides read TGTGCCACCAGTGTCGCAGATACGCAGTATTTT. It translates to CATSVADTQYF.

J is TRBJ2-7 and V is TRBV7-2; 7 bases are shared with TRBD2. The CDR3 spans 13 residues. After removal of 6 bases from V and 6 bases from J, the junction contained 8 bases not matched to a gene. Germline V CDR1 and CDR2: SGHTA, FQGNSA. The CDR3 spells CASSRGAGSEQYF. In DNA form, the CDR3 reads TGTGCCAGCAGTCGAGGAGCGGGATCCGAGCAGTACTTC.